The next 20 T cell receptor beta chains were all read from a single sample in a study of shared T cell receptors in the human thymus. Generated by immunoSEQ multiplex PCR, the TCRdb table keeps only in-frame clones and is missing some. The sample includes hundreds of thousands of clones, over 75% of them seen just once. These data were likewise used in another study, on human thymus T cells.

Sequenced: thymocytes. These receptors all stem from a boy in the first two years of life with a congenital heart defect.

The chain combines TRBV30 with TRBJ2-7, with TRBD2 identical over 7 bases. Per germline, CDR1 GTSNPN and CDR2 SVGIG (reference sequence). Trimming took 0 bases from V and 6 from J; bases not matched to a gene: 11. The CDR3 has 15 residues. The chain's CDR3 is CAWSVGAGDYREQYF. The CDR3 bases are TGTGCCTGGAGTGTCGGGGCGGGGGACTACCGCGAGCAGTACTTC.

The chain has TRBV6-5 and TRBJ1-2; D remains ambiguous. The V gene lost 0 bases and the J gene lost 1 base, with 6 bases spanning the gap. Germline V CDR1 and CDR2: MNHEY, SVGAGI. The CDR3 runs to 14 residues. The CDR3 bases are TGTGCCAGCAGTTACTCCGAGCATAACTATGGCTACACCTTC. It translates to CASSYSEHNYGYTF.

The chain is built from TRBV15 and TRBJ1-5; D is ambiguous. Germline CDR1 reads LNHNV; CDR2 reads YYDKDF (reference sequence). V was pared by 0 bases and J by 0 bases, with 18 bases between. There are 19 residues in the CDR3. The CDR3 nucleotides are TGTGCCACCAGCAGAGACCTCCCCCCAAGAGTTAGTAGCAATCAGCCCCAGCATTTT. It specifies CATSRDLPPRVSSNQPQHF. Full variable domain (missing parts from reference TRBV15 and TRBJ1-5): DAMVIQNPRYQVTQFGKPVTLSCSQTLNHNVMYWYQQKSSQAPKLLFHYYDKDFNNEADTPDNFQSRRPNTSFCFLDIRSPGLGDTAMYLCATSRDLPPRVSSNQPQHFGDGTRLSIL.

This clone is a singleton in its sample. The gene calls are TRBV27 and TRBJ1-1; D unclear. This CDR3 has 12 amino acids. V was trimmed by 6 bases and J by 1 base, leaving 6 bases between them. Germline assignment: CDR1 MNHEY and CDR2 SMNVEV (reference sequence). CDR3 nucleotides: TGTGCCAGCAGCAACAAGAACACTGAAGCTTTCTTT. Translating gives CASSNKNTEAFF.

This rearrangement joins TRBV19 to TRBJ2-7; TRBD2 matches at 7 bases. Germline CDR1 LNHDA, CDR2 SQIVND (reference sequence). The ends lost 3 bases at V and 6 bases at J; junction bases unmatched: 5. The CDR3 runs 13 residues. The CDR3 DNA reads as TGTGCCAGTAGTATCCCTGGGACTATCGAGCAGTACTTC. Its translation is CASSIPGTIEQYF.

This chain uses TRBV2 with TRBJ2-7, with D possibly matching TRBD1 (6 bases). V lost 2 bases, J lost 4 bases, and 12 bases lay in between. This CDR3 is 14 amino acids long. Germline assignment: CDR1 SNHLY and CDR2 FYNNEI. The CDR3 sequence: CASSERGQLYEQYF. Written as DNA, the CDR3 is TGTGCCAGCAGTGAAAGGGGACAACTTTACGAGCAGTACTTC.

The rearrangement uses TRBV12-5 and TRBJ1-1, with TRBD1 matching 9 bases. The germline V gene has CDR1 LGHNT and CDR2 FRNRAP. The CDR3 runs 15 residues. V trimming: 6 bases; J trimming: 1 base; junction bases outside the gene matches: 6. CDR3: CASGGQGTGNTEAFF. The CDR3 nucleotides are TGTGCTAGTGGAGGACAGGGGACGGGGAACACTGAAGCTTTCTTT. Full variable domain (remainder filled in from reference TRBV12-5 and TRBJ1-1): DARVTQTPRHKVTEMGQEVTMRCQPILGHNTVFWYRQTMMQGLELLAYFRNRAPLDDSGMPKDRFSAEMPDATLATLKIQPSEPRDSAVYFCASGGQGTGNTEAFFGQGTRLTVV.

There are a few counts of this clone. The chain couples TRBV19 to TRBJ1-1, with 9 bases lining up with TRBD1. Germline trimming cut 2 bases from V and 3 bases from J; bases unmatched to any gene: 25. The CDR3 is made up of 22 amino acids. The germline CDR1 and CDR2 sequences are LNHDA and SQIVND (reference sequence). The CDR3 spells CASSIHGRILLGTGIRDTEAFF. The CDR3 DNA is TGTGCCAGTAGTATACACGGACGGATCCTTCTCGGGACAGGGATAAGGGACACTGAAGCTTTCTTT.

V gene TRBV7-9 combines with J gene TRBJ2-1; 12 bases map to TRBD2. The CDR3 contains 18 residues. V shed 5 bases and J 1 base; nucleotides not matched to a gene: 9. Germline V gene data show CDR1 as SEHNR and CDR2 as FQNEAQ (reference sequence). In nucleotides, the CDR3 is TGTGCCAGCAGCCCGGGACTAGCGGGCAGGGGGTCCTACAATGAGCAGTTCTTC. It is translated as CASSPGLAGRGSYNEQFF. Looking up the rest from reference TRBV7-9 and TRBJ2-1 gives the full variable domain: DTGVSQNPRHKITKRGQNVTFRCDPISEHNRLYWYRQTLGQGPEFLTYFQNEAQLEKSRLLSDRFSAERPKGSFSTLEIQRTEQGDSAMYLCASSPGLAGRGSYNEQFFGPGTRLTVL.

The chain combines TRBV2 with TRBJ1-2; D might be TRBD1 (6 bases). Trimming removed 8 bases at V and 4 bases at J, with 23 bases between. Germline CDR1 and CDR2: SNHLY and FYNNEI. This CDR3 has 16 amino acids. DNA for the CDR3: TGTGCCAGCCATCACCAAGAGGACACAGGGAGCTATGGCTACACCTTC. Its translation is CASHHQEDTGSYGYTF.

This clone was observed a handful of times. This chain connects TRBV5-1 to TRBJ1-3; D uncertain. Germline CDR1 and CDR2: SGHRS and YFSETQ. Trimming removed 4 bases at V and 0 bases at J, with 14 bases between. CDR3 length equals 16 residues. CDR3 protein: CASSPLSFGSGNTIYF. CDR3 coding DNA: TGCGCCAGCAGCCCTCTCAGTTTTGGCTCTGGAAACACCATATATTTT.

The J gene is TRBJ1-3, the V gene TRBV4-3, with D tentatively TRBD1 (6 bases). CDR3 length: 17 amino acids. Germline CDR1 LGHNA, CDR2 YSLEER. The V and J ends lost 2 bases and 0 bases respectively, with 14 bases between them. CDR3 residues: CASSQSQSRGSGNTIYF. CDR3 nucleotide sequence: TGCGCCAGCAGCCAATCCCAGTCCAGGGGCTCTGGAAACACCATATATTTT.

The chain combines TRBV4-3 with TRBJ2-3; D is perhaps TRBD2 (5 bases). This CDR3 is 16 amino acids long. Germline lookup yields CDR1 LGHNA and CDR2 YSLEER. The V end lost 0 bases, the J end lost 1 base, and 11 bases lay between the germline ends. The CDR3 DNA reads as TGCGCCAGCAGCCAAGACCCTAGCACGTGCACAGATACGCAGTATTTT. Its protein product is CASSQDPSTCTDTQYF.

The chain links TRBV28 to TRBJ2-1, with D unresolved. Trimming removed 8 bases at V and 0 bases at J, with 14 bases between. Germline V gene sequence: CDR1 MDHEN, CDR2 SYDVKM. The CDR3 sequence is 15 residues long. CDR3 DNA sequence: TGTGCCAGCGGGTACTTAAGGAGCTCCTACAATGAGCAGTTCTTC. Translation: CASGYLRSSYNEQFF.

The rearrangement joins TRBV28 to TRBJ1-2; 8 positions match TRBD1. This CDR3 spans 15 amino acids. Germline V gene sequence: CDR1 MDHEN, CDR2 SYDVKM. V lost 6 bases to trimming and J lost 0 bases; unmatched junction nucleotides: 6. The CDR3 reads CASSFGQGTNYGYTF. As DNA, the CDR3 is TGTGCCAGCAGCTTCGGACAGGGAACTAACTATGGCTACACCTTC.

About this clone: Distinct nucleotide sequences in the sample also encode this CDR3. The chain combines TRBV5-1 with TRBJ2-7; the match to TRBD1 covers 7 bases. There are 13 residues in the CDR3. The trim removed 0 bases at V and 4 bases at J, leaving 1 base unmatched. CDR1 SGHRS and CDR2 YFSETQ come from the germline V gene. CDR3 protein: CASSLDRGYEQYF. The DNA for the CDR3 is TGCGCCAGCAGCTTGGACAGGGGTTACGAGCAGTACTTC.

The gene calls are TRBV5-4 and TRBJ2-1, with D possibly matching TRBD1 (5 bases). From germline, CDR1 is SGHNT and CDR2 YYREEE (reference sequence). Trimming took off 2 bases at V and 0 bases at J, with 9 bases between the two ends. The CDR3 totals 15 residues. CDR3 nucleotides: TGTGCCAGCAGCTTCGGACATAGCTCCTACAATGAGCAGTTCTTC. As protein: CASSFGHSSYNEQFF.

This clone turned up a few times. This rearrangement joins TRBV18 to TRBJ2-3; D may be TRBD2 (7 bases). Germline loops: CDR1 KGHSH, CDR2 LQKENI. The CDR3 consists of 15 residues. Trimming removed 6 bases from V and 2 bases from J, with 15 bases in between. CDR3 nucleotides: TGTGCCAGCTCCCGAGGGGGGGACCTCACAGATACGCAGTATTTT. It translates to CASSRGGDLTDTQYF. Full variable domain (missing parts from reference TRBV18 and TRBJ2-3): NAGVMQNPRHLVRRRGQEARLRCSPMKGHSHVYWYRQLPEEGLKFMVYLQKENIIDESGMPKERFSAEFPKEGPSILRIQQVVRGDSAAYFCASSRGGDLTDTQYFGPGTRLTVL.

This chain connects TRBV28 to TRBJ2-1; D remains unclear. Per the germline V gene, CDR1 is MDHEN and CDR2 is SYDVKM. This CDR3 is 13 amino acids long. The V and J ends lost 5 bases and 7 bases respectively, with 12 bases between them. The CDR3 loop is CASSLRSGNEQFF. CDR3 DNA sequence: TGTGCCAGCAGTCTCAGGTCTGGGAATGAGCAGTTCTTC.

The V and J genes are TRBV7-9 and TRBJ1-2; D possibly corresponds to TRBD1 (6 bases). The germline CDR1 and CDR2 sequences are SEHNR and FQNEAQ (reference sequence). Trimming stripped 5 bases from V and 8 bases from J, with 18 bases between. This CDR3 spans 14 amino acids. The chain's CDR3 is CASSPPGAFGGYTF. CDR3 nucleotide sequence: TGTGCCAGCAGCCCCCCAGGGGCTTTTGGGGGCTACACCTTC.